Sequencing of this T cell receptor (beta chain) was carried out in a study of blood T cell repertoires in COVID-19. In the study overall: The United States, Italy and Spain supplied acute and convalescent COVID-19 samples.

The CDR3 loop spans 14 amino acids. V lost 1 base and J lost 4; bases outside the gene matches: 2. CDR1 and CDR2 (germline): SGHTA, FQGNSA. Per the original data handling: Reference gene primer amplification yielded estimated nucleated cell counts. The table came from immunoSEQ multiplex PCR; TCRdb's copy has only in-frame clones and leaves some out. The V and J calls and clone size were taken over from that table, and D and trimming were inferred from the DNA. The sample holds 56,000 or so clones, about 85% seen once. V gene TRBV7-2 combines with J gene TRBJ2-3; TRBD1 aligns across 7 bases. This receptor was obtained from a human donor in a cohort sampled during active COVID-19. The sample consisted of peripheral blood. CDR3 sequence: CASSLGQGSDTQYF. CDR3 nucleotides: TGTGCCAGCAGCTTAGGACAGGGCTCAGATACGCAGTATTTT.